Sequencing of this T cell receptor beta chain was carried out in a study of blood T cell repertoires in COVID-19. For the study at large: Both acute and convalescent COVID-19 samples were obtained from the United States, Italy and Spain. The cDNA or gDNA used as material had been derived from T cells, B-cell-depleted T cells, or PBMCs.

As handled by the study authors: Amplification of reference gene primers was used by the study to estimate nucleated cell counts. The repertoire was sequenced with immunoSEQ multiplex PCR; TCRdb's copy has only in-frame clones and lacks some. The DNA gave D and trimming, while V, J and clone size come from that table. The sample includes hundreds of thousands of clones, roughly 90% of them seen just once. The clonotype originates from a woman in her forties or fifties who had recovered from COVID-19. Material: peripheral blood.

CDR3 region: CASSYMGQGARGGYTF. In DNA form, the CDR3 reads TGTGCCAGCAGTTATATGGGACAGGGAGCACGAGGTGGCTACACCTTC. V gene TRBV6-5 combines with J gene TRBJ1-2, with 9 bases identical to TRBD1. This CDR3 spans 16 amino acids. The germline V gene has CDR1 MNHEY and CDR2 SVGAGI. The junction had 12 bases not matched to a gene; V was cut back by 3 bases and J by 7 bases.